Each of the 17 T cell receptor beta chains below was sequenced from the same sample in a study of blood T cells in healthy people across ages (dated by TCRdb to between 2015 and 2016). Library preparation used 5' RACE. TCRdb shows the sequencer as Illumina HiSeq 2500. The second PCR ran for about 7 to 11 cycles and used a J-beta primer mix along with a sample-barcoded 5' primer. In TCRdb, the public reads were trimmed at Q25 with fastp and aligned with MiXCR, with productive beta chains retained. Here each entry gathers all rows of one CDR3 protein and keeps the most common genes and DNA. The sample yields fewer than 700,000 distinct CDR3 sequences; 35% to 50% were counted once. In total, the top ten clones hold around 32% of the sample. The sample taken for sequencing was blood. These receptors all come from an older man in good health.

This clonotype was found a few times. The gene calls are TRBV7-6 and TRBJ2-1; 15 bases are shared with TRBD2. Germline assignment: CDR1 SGHVS and CDR2 FNYEAQ. After removal of 5 bases from V and 7 bases from J, the junction contained 6 bases not matched to a gene. The length of the CDR3 is 16 residues. DNA of the CDR3: TGTGCCAGCAGCCCCGGACTAGCGGGAGGGCGTAATGAGCAGTTCTTC. This translates into CASSPGLAGGRNEQFF.

Remarks on this clonotype: A much larger clone differs by one base, so this may be a read error. J is TRBJ2-1 and V is TRBV6-2 or TRBV6-3; 7 nucleotides match TRBD1. Germline CDR1 is MNHEY and CDR2 is SVGEGT. The length of the CDR3 is 13 residues. CDR3 loop: CVTKPDRANEQFF. CDR3 sequence (DNA): TGTGTCACCAAACCAGACAGGGCAAATGAGCAGTTCTTC.

V and J are TRBV5-1 and TRBJ2-5; tentative D call: TRBD1 (6 bases). CDR1 is SGHRS, CDR2 YFSETQ, per germline. The V end was cut by 3 bases, the J end by 6 bases, with 15 bases between. The CDR3 has 14 amino acids. The CDR3 is CASSSGTNEKTQYF. The CDR3 DNA follows: TGCGCCAGCAGCTCCGGGACAAACGAGAAGACCCAGTACTTC.

This sequence joins TRBV27 and TRBJ2-7; a weak D match, TRBD1 (6 bases). The CDR3 is 14 residues long. The germline V and J ends were trimmed by 3 bases and 5 bases, with 14 bases remaining between them. Germline loops: CDR1 MNHEY, CDR2 SMNVEV (reference sequence). The CDR3 coding sequence is TGTGCCAGCAGTTTTTCTATGAACAGGGACGAGCAGTACTTC. Protein: CASSFSMNRDEQYF.

This clonotype was observed a few times. This rearrangement joins TRBV5-1 to TRBJ2-1, with TRBD2 matching 7 bases. Per the germline V gene, CDR1 is SGHRS and CDR2 is YFSETQ. This CDR3 contains 13 residues. V lost 6 bases, J lost 8 bases, and 8 bases stayed unmatched. The CDR3 sequence: CASTLLRGDEQFF. Here the CDR3 DNA reads TGCGCCAGCACCCTACTCCGGGGGGATGAGCAGTTCTTC.

This chain uses TRBV20-1 with TRBJ2-1; 9 bases agree with TRBD2. Trimming at V came to 4 bases and at J to 0 bases, leaving 1 base not matched to a gene. This CDR3 comprises 14 residues. The germline CDR1 and CDR2 sequences are DFQATT and SNEGSKA (reference sequence). The CDR3 loop is CSATRGGSYNEQFF. Here the CDR3 DNA reads TGCAGTGCTACGCGGGGGGGCTCCTACAATGAGCAGTTCTTC.

In its sample, this clonotype was seen many times. This chain links TRBV5-1 with TRBJ2-3; D gene ambiguous. In germline, CDR1 is SGHRS, CDR2 YFSETQ. The ends were cut back, 0 bases at V and 3 bases at J, with 2 bases in the middle. There are 12 residues in the CDR3. The DNA for the CDR3 is TGCGCCAGCAGCTTGGAGACAGATACGCAGTATTTT. This encodes CASSLETDTQYF.

This clonotype has just a few counts. V usage is TRBV6-2 or TRBV6-3 and J usage is TRBJ2-1, with D perhaps given as TRBD1 or TRBD2 (6 bases each). The CDR3 loop spans 15 amino acids. Germline loops: CDR1 MNHEY, CDR2 SVGEGT. Deletions cut 0 bases from V and 2 bases from J, with 8 bases between. DNA for the CDR3: TGTGCCAGCAGTTACTCTGGGGGGCCCTACAATGAGCAGTTCTTC. Encoded protein: CASSYSGGPYNEQFF.

This clonotype was observed once. This chain uses TRBV3-1 with TRBJ1-1; 7 bases align to TRBD1. V shed 4 bases, J shed 7 bases, and the junction held 9 bases outside the gene matches. CDR3 length: 14 residues. Germline CDR1 is LGHDT and CDR2 is YNNKEL (reference sequence). CDR3 nucleotide sequence: TGTGCCAGCAGCCCCGTCCCGGGACAGTTTGAAGCTTTCTTT. Residues: CASSPVPGQFEAFF.

The V gene is TRBV10-3, the J gene TRBJ1-2; D may be TRBD1 (5 bases). The CDR3 contains 11 residues. The germline V and J ends were trimmed by 3 bases and 8 bases, with 7 bases remaining between them. Germline CDR1 ENHRY, CDR2 SYGVKD. The CDR3 is CAISEQVGYTF. CDR3 sequence (DNA): TGTGCCATCAGTGAACAGGTCGGCTACACCTTC.

This clonotype appeared a few times. This chain uses TRBV27 with TRBJ2-5; the match to TRBD1 covers 7 bases. Per the germline V gene, CDR1 is MNHEY and CDR2 is SMNVEV (reference sequence). This CDR3 spans 15 amino acids. Trimming removed 5 bases from V and 3 bases from J; junction bases left unmatched: 9. This CDR3 is CASSTLGTAKETQYF. The CDR3 DNA reads as TGTGCCAGCAGTACACTTGGGACAGCAAAAGAGACCCAGTACTTC.

This clonotype has a handful of counts. The chain carries TRBV20-1 and TRBJ1-5; 9 positions match TRBD1. Germline values: CDR1 DFQATT, CDR2 SNEGSKA (reference sequence). The V segment lost 4 bases and the J segment 7 bases; nucleotides outside the gene matches: 2. This CDR3 spans 12 amino acids. The CDR3 loop reads CSAKQGAQPQHF. The CDR3 nucleotides read TGCAGTGCTAAACAGGGGGCCCAGCCCCAGCATTTT.

A remark on this clonotype: A much more abundant neighbour one base away suggests this may be a read error. The chain is built from TRBV6-1 and TRBJ2-1; D call uncertain. The germline gives CDR1 MNHNS, CDR2 SASEGT. Trimming stripped 0 bases from V and 10 bases from J, with 10 bases between. This CDR3 region has 13 residues. The DNA of the CDR3 is TGTGCCAGCAGTGAAGCAGGGTACTACGAGCAGTTCTTC. It translates to CASSEAGYYEQFF.

This clonotype has just a few counts. CDR3: CASSLSREENTIYF. Written as DNA, the CDR3 is TGTGCCAGCAGCTTAAGCAGGGAAGAAAACACCATATATTTT. The chain has TRBV7-2 and TRBJ1-3; weak D call: TRBD1 (5 bases). Trimming left V 2 bases short and J 6 bases short, with 11 bases between. CDR1 and CDR2 (germline): SGHTA, FQGNSA. This CDR3 region has 14 residues.

This chain uses TRBV3-1 with TRBJ2-5; no reliable D call. V lost 4 bases and J lost 0, with 9 bases in between. This CDR3 has 14 amino acids. The germline gives CDR1 LGHDT, CDR2 YNNKEL (reference sequence). In nucleotides, the CDR3 is TGTGCCAGCAGCCGTCGGACGGACCAAGAGACCCAGTACTTC. As protein: CASSRRTDQETQYF.

Points on this clonotype: The junction departs from germline at one end; a sequencing error may be responsible. J is TRBJ2-5 and V is TRBV7-9, with D unresolved. Germline CDR1 is SEHNR and CDR2 is FQNEAQ (reference sequence). There are 12 residues in the CDR3. CDR3 loop: CAGSLRGYEQYF. The DNA for the CDR3 is TGTGCCGGCAGCTTACGAGGTTATGAGCAGTACTTC.

This clonotype was seen a handful of times. This sequence joins TRBV9 and TRBJ2-4; D unresolved. TRBJ2-5 matches the DNA end more closely, so the J call is doubtful. The germline CDR1 and CDR2 sequences are SGDLS and YYNGEE. This CDR3 contains 12 residues. The CDR3 is CASSAVGETQYF. The CDR3 DNA reads TGTGCCAGCAGCGCCGTAGGAGAGACCCAGTACTTC.